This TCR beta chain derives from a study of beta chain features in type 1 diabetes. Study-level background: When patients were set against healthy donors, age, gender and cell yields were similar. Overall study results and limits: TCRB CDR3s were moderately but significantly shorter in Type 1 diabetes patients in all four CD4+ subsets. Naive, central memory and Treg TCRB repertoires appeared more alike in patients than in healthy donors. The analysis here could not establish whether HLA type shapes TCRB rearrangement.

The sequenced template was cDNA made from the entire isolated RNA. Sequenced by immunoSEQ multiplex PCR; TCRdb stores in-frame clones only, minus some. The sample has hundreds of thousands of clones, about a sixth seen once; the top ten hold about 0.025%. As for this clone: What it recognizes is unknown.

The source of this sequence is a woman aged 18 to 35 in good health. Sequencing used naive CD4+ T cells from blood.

This chain's CDR3 is CASRDGPSGANVLTF. The CDR3 region has the DNA TGTGCCAGCCGGGACGGACCCTCTGGGGCCAACGTCCTGACTTTC. The chain couples TRBV2 to TRBJ2-6, with D perhaps TRBD1 or TRBD2 (5 bases each). V lost 8 bases and J lost 0, with 11 bases in between. From germline, CDR1 is SNHLY and CDR2 FYNNEI. The CDR3 consists of 15 residues.